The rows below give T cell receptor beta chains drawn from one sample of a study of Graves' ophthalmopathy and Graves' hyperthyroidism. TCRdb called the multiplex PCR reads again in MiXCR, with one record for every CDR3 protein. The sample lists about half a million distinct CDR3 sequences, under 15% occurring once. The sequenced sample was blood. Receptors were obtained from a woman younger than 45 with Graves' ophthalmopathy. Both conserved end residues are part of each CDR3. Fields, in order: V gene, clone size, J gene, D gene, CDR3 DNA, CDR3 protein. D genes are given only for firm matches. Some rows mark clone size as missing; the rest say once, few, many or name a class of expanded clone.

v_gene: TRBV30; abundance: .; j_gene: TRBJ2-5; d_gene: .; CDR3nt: TGTGCCTGGCGCGGGACTGAGGAGACCCAGTACTTC; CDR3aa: CAWRGTEETQYF
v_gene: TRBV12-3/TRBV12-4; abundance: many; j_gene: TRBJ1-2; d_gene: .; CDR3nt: TGTGCCAGCAGTTTTCGGGCATTTCCTAACTATGGCTACACCTTC; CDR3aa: CASSFRAFPNYGYTF
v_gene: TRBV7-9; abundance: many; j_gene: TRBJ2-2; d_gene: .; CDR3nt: TGTGCCATCCGGTGGCCCCCGAACACCGGGGAGCTGTTTTTT; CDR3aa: CAIRWPPNTGELFF
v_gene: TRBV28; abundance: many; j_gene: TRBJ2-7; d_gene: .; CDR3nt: TGTGCCAGCAGTCCCTGGGACATCTACGAGCAATACTTC; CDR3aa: CASSPWDIYEQYF
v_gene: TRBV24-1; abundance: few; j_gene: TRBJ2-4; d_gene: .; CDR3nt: TGTGCCACCAGTGACCCCTCGGGGCCCATTCAGTACTTC; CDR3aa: CATSDPSGPIQYF
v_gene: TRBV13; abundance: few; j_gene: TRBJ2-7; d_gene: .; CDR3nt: TGTGCCAGCAGTATCGGGAAATCCCTTCCCTACGAGCAGTACTTC; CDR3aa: CASSIGKSLPYEQYF
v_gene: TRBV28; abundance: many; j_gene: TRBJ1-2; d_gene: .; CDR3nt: TGTGCCAGCACCAAATACCAAGGCTACAGGATAGGGCGCTATGGCTACACCTTC; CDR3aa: CASTKYQGYRIGRYGYTF
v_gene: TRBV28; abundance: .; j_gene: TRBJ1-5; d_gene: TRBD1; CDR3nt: TGTGCCAGCAGTTCGAGATACAGGGGGAGGAGGAATCAGCCCCAGCATTTT; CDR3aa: CASSSRYRGRRNQPQHF
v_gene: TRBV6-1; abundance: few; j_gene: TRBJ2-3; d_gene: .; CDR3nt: TGTGCCAGCCTCGGCAGGGATAGGCCAGATACGCAGTATTTT; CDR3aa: CASLGRDRPDTQYF
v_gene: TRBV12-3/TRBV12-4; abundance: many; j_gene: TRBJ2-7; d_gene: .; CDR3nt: TGTGCCAGCAGTTCCCGGACGAACTACGAGCAGTACTTC; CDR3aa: CASSSRTNYEQYF
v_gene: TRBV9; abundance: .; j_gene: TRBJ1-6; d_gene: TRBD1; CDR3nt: TGTGCCAGCAGCGTAAATGGACAGGGTAGCCCCCTCCACTTT; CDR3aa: CASSVNGQGSPLHF
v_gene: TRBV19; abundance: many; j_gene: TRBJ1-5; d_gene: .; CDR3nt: TGTGCCAGTAGTCCTGTGAGGATGGGAAATCAGCCCCAGCATTTT; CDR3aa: CASSPVRMGNQPQHF
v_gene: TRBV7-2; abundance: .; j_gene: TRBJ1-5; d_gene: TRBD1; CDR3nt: TGTGCCAGCAGCTCGGACAGGGCGGTGTCGCCCCAGCATTTT; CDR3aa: CASSSDRAVSPQHF
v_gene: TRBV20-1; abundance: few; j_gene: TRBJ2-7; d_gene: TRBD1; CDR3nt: TGCAGTGCTAGAGAGGCAGGGGGCTACGAGCAGTACTTC; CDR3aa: CSAREAGGYEQYF
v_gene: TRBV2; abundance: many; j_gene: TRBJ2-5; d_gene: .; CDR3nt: TGTGCCAGCAGTGAAGGTGTGGGGGGAGAGACCCAGTACTTC; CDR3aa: CASSEGVGGETQYF
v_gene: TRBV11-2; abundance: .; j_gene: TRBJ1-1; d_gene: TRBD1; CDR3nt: TGTGCCAGCAGCTTAGTTACAGGGGGCCCTCCTGAAGCTTTCTTT; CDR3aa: CASSLVTGGPPEAFF
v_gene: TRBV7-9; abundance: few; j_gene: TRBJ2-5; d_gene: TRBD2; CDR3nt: TGTGCCAGCAGCGCTCTAGCGGACCAAGAGACCCAGTACTTC; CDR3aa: CASSALADQETQYF
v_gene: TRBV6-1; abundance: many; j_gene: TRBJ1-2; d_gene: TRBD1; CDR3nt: TGTGCCAGCAGTGAAGATAGAGGACAGGGATCCCCTGGCTATGGCTACACCTTC; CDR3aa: CASSEDRGQGSPGYGYTF